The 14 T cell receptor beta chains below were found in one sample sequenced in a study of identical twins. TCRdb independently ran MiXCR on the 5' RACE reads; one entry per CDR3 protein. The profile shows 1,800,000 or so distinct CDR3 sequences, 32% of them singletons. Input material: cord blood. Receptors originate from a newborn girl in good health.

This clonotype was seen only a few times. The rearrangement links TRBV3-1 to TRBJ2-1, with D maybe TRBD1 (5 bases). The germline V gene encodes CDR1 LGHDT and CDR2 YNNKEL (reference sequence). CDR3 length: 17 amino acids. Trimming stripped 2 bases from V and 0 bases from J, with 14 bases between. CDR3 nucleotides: TGTGCCAGCAGCCAATTGGTAGGGGCTAGCTCCTACAATGAGCAGTTCTTC. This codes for CASSQLVGASSYNEQFF.

CDR3 sequence reads: CASSLAPDYSPLAGYSTDTQYF. As DNA, the CDR3 is TGTGCCAGCAGCTTAGCCCCCGACTATTCTCCACTAGCGGGCTATAGCACAGATACGCAGTATTTT. The chain is built from TRBV11-1 and TRBJ2-3, with 9 positions matching TRBD2. CDR3 length: 22 residues. Germline V gene lookup returns CDR1 SGHAT and CDR2 FQDESV (reference sequence). The V segment lost 0 bases and the J segment 0 bases; nucleotides outside the gene matches: 19.

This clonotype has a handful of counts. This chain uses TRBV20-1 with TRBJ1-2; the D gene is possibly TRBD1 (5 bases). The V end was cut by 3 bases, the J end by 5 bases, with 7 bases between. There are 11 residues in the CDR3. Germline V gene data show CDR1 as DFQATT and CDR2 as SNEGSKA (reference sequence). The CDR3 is CSASKGYGYTF. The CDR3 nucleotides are TGCAGTGCTAGTAAGGGGTATGGCTACACCTTC.

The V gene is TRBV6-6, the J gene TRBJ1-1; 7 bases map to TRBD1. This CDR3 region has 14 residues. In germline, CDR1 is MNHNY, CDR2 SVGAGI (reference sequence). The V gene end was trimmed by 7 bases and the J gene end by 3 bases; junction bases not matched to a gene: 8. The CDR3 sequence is CASIPTGMYTEAFF. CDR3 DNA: TGTGCCAGCATTCCGACAGGGATGTACACTGAAGCTTTCTTT.

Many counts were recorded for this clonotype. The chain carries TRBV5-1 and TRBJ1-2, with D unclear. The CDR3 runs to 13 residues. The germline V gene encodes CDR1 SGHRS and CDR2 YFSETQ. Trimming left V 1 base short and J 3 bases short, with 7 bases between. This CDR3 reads CASSLRQHYGYTF. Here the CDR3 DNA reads TGCGCCAGCAGCTTGCGGCAGCACTATGGCTACACCTTC. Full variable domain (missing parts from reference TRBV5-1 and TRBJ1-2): KAGVTQTPRYLIKTRGQQVTLSCSPISGHRSVSWYQQTPGQGLQFLFEYFSETQRNKGNFPGRFSGRQFSNSRSEMNVSTLELGDSALYLCASSLRQHYGYTFGSGTRLTVV.

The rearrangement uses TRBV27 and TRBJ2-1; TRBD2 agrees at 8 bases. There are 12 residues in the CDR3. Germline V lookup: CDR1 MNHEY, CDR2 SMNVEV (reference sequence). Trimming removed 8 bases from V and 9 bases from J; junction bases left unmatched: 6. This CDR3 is CASGIREGEQFF. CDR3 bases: TGTGCCAGCGGGATTCGGGAGGGTGAGCAGTTCTTC.

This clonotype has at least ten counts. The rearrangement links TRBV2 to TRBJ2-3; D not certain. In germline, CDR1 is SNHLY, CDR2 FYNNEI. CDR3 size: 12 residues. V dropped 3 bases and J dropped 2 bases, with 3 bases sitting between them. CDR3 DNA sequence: TGTGCCAGCAGTGACTACACAGATACGCAGTATTTT. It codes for CASSDYTDTQYF.

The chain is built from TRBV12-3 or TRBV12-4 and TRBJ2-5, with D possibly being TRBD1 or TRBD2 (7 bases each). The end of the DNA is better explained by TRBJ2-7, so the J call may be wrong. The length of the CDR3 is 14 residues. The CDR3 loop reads CASSFGRGGYEQYF. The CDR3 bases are TGTGCCAGCAGTTTTGGCAGGGGGGGCTACGAGCAGTACTTC.

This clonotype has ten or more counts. The CDR3 nucleotides are TGTGCCAGCAGTCCTATCGGGACTAGCAAAAACATTCAGTACTTC. Its translation is CASSPIGTSKNIQYF. The gene calls are TRBV28 and TRBJ2-4, with TRBD2 matching 8 bases. The CDR3 loop spans 15 amino acids. CDR1 MDHEN and CDR2 SYDVKM come from the germline V gene. V shed 5 bases, J shed 3 bases, and the junction held 6 bases outside the gene matches.

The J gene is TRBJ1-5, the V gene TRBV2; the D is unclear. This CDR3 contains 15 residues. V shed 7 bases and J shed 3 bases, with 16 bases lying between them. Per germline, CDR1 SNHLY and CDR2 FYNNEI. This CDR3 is CASIEDGGYNQPQHF. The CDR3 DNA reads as TGTGCCAGCATCGAGGACGGTGGATACAATCAGCCCCAGCATTTT.

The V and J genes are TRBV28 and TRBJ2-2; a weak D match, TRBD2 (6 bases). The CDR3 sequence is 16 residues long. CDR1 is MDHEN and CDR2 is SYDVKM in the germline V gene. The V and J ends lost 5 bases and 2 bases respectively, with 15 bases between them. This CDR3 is CASSPYGGPNTGELFF. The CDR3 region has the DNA TGTGCCAGCAGTCCCTACGGGGGACCTAACACCGGGGAGCTGTTTTTT.

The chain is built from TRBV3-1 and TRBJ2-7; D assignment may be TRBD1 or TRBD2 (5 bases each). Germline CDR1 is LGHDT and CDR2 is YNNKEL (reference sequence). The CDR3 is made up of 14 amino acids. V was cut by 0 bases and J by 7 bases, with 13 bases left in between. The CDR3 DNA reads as TGTGCCAGCAGCCAAGATCGCCGGGGCAATGAGCAGTACTTC. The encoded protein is CASSQDRRGNEQYF.

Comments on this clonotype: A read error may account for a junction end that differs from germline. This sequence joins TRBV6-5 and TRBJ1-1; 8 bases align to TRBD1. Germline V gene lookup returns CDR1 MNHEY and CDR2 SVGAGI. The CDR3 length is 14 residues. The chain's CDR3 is CASSDTGGNTEASF. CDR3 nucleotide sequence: TGTGCCAGCAGCGACACAGGGGGGAACACTGAAGCTTCCTTT.

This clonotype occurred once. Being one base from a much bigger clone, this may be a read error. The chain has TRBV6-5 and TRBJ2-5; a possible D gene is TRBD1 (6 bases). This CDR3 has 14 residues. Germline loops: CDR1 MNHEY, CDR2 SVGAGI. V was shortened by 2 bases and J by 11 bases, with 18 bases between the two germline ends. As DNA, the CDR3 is TGTGCCAGCAGTTACAGGGGTCGGGACAATGAGCAGTACTTC. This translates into CASSYRGRDNEQYF.